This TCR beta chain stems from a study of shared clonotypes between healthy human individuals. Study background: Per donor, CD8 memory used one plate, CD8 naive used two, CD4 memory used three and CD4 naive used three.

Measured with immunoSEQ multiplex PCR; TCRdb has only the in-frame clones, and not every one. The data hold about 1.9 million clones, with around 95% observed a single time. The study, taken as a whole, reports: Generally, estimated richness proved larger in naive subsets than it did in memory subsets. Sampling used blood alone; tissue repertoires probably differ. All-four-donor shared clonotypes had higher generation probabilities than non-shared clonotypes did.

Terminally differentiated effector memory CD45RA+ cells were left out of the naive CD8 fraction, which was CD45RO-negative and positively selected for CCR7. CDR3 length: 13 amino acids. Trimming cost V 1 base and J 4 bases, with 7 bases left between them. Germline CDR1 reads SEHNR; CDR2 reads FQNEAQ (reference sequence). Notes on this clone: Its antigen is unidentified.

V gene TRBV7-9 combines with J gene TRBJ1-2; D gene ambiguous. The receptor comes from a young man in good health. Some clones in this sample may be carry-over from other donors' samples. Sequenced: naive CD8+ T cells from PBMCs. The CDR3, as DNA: TGTGCCAGCAGCTTAGAGCTTTTCTATGGCTACACCTTC. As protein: CASSLELFYGYTF.